This T cell receptor (beta chain) emerged from a study of blood T cell repertoires in COVID-19. Study details: Nucleic acid was either cDNA or gDNA, and it came from T cells, B-cell-depleted T cells, or PBMCs.

Generated by immunoSEQ multiplex PCR, the TCRdb table keeps only in-frame clones and is missing some. The sample has about 60,000 clones; roughly 88% are singletons. Trimming removed 2 bases from V and 5 bases from J; junction bases left unmatched: 13. CDR1 is SGHNT, CDR2 YYREEE, per germline (reference sequence). This CDR3 region has 17 residues. This sequence joins TRBV5-4 and TRBJ2-1; 7 bases are a match to TRBD2. The sequencing input was peripheral blood. The sequence was collected from a man in his fifties or sixties with active COVID-19. This CDR3 reads CASSLSLSGTNHNEQFF. Written as DNA, the CDR3 is TGTGCCAGCAGCTTAAGTCTCTCCGGGACTAATCACAATGAGCAGTTCTTC.